This T cell receptor beta chain was documented in a study of graft-versus-host responses after intestinal transplantation. This CDR3 has 16 residues. Germline-derived CDR1 and CDR2 are SGHAT and FQNNGV. The V end lost 4 bases, the J end lost 0 bases, and 15 bases lay between the germline ends. Produced via immunoSEQ multiplex PCR; TCRdb's table is partial and in-frame only. The data contain about 43,000 clones, about 95% of them singletons. The chain employs TRBV11-2 and TRBJ1-1; D is ambiguous. The starting material was PBMCs, obtained about 350 days after intestinal transplant. The TCR was taken from a human patient who received an intestinal transplant, so some T cells may come from the graft donor. CDR3 sequence: CASSSRIKGMNTEAFF. The CDR3 nucleotides are TGTGCCAGCAGCTCTAGAATTAAAGGAATGAACACTGAAGCTTTCTTT.